This TCR beta chain came from a study of vaccination effects on CD4 cells after COVID-19. Looking at the study overall: Wells each received 1.5 million to 2.5 million PBMC, cultured with around 9.6 IU/ml IL-2 and about 10 ug/ml peptides.

Cultured cells yielded isolated CD4+ T cells after less than 11 days. CDR1 is MNHNS and CDR2 is SASEGT in the germline V gene. J gave up 7 bases and V 0 bases, and 7 bases lay outside the gene matches. This CDR3 comprises 17 residues. Assay: immunoSEQ multiplex PCR; the TCRdb copy retains only in-frame clones and omits some. The table lists 25,000 to 35,000 clones, around 70% of them singletons. This clone was seen a single time. Its specificity is unknown. The material was CD4+ T cells from PBMCs cultured without peptide, obtained before COVID-19 vaccination. The sequence was collected from a human donor who received a COVID-19 vaccine. The chain joins TRBV6-1 to TRBJ2-1; TRBD2 aligns across 12 bases. The CDR3 loop is CASSEAFRTSGKNEQFF. The DNA for the CDR3 is TGTGCCAGCAGTGAAGCTTTCCGGACTAGCGGGAAGAATGAGCAGTTCTTC.